This is a list of T cell receptor beta chains from one sample in a study of technical replicates of blood from several donors. The method was immunoSEQ multiplex PCR; TCRdb's version includes in-frame clones alone and lacks a portion of them. The table includes some 48,000 clones, roughly nine tenths detected once. Sequencing input: PBMCs. The origin of the receptors is a human donor in good health. Some clones in this sample may be carry-over from other donors' samples. Each CDR3 is given with its conserved first and last residue. The D gene is left open where the match is weak. Clone size is given for some rows only: seen once, a few or many times, or a class if the clone is expanded.

TRBJ2-7,NA,NA,TRBV18,TGTGCCAGCTCACCGTCCAGGGTCGAGCAGTACTTC,CASSPSRVEQYF
TRBJ1-1,NA,NA,TRBV30,TGTGCCTGGAGTTTAACAATGAACACTGAAGCTTTCTTT,CAWSLTMNTEAFF
TRBJ1-5,NA,TRBD1,TRBV5-6,TGTGCCAGCAGCCACAGGGGAGGACAGCCCCAGCATTTT,CASSHRGGQPQHF
TRBJ2-5,NA,TRBD2,TRBV5-4,TGTGCCAGCAGCTCACTAGCGGGGGTGAAAGAGACCCAGTACTTC,CASSSLAGVKETQYF
TRBJ1-5,NA,NA,TRBV25-1,TGTGCCAGCAGCGTGGCGGGCGGTCAGCCCCAGCATTTT,CASSVAGGQPQHF
TRBJ1-2,NA,NA,TRBV4-3,TGCGCCAGCAGCGTTACCCAGGGAATTAACTATGGCTACACCTTC,CASSVTQGINYGYTF
TRBJ2-5,once,TRBD2,TRBV11-2,TGTGCCAGCAGCTTAGTTGGCGGGAGCCGAGGAGGGCGGGAGACCCAGTACTTC,CASSLVGGSRGGRETQYF
TRBJ1-6,NA,NA,TRBV7-2,TGTGCCAGCAGCTTAGGATTTGGCGGGGCAAGCCATAATTCACCCCTCCACTTT,CASSLGFGGASHNSPLHF
TRBJ2-2,NA,NA,TRBV29-1,TGCAGCGTTGACGTAGCGAACACCGGGGAGCTGTTTTTT,CSVDVANTGELFF
TRBJ1-1,few,NA,TRBV2,TGTGCCAGCAGTGAATGGGGGCAAGCTTTCTTT,CASSEWGQAFF
TRBJ2-2,NA,TRBD1,TRBV27,TGTGCCAGCAGTTTAACCGGGACAGGGTATTCCGGGGAGCTGTTTTTT,CASSLTGTGYSGELFF
TRBJ2-5,NA,NA,TRBV15,TGTGCCACCAGCAGAGACCCGAGCGCTCAAGAGACCCAGTACTTC,CATSRDPSAQETQYF
TRBJ2-7,NA,TRBD2,TRBV10-3,TGTGCCATCAGTGAGCGGGAGGGGAGAAGGTCCTACGAGCAGTACTTC,CAISEREGRRSYEQYF
TRBJ1-1,NA,TRBD1,TRBV7-9,TGTGCCAGCAGCTCCACGGACAGGGAAGCTTTCTTT,CASSSTDREAFF
TRBJ2-5,NA,TRBD1,TRBV5-1,TGCGCCAGCAGCTTCGGGACAGGGATTGAGGAGACCCAGTACTTC,CASSFGTGIEETQYF
TRBJ1-4,NA,TRBD1,TRBV2,TGTGCCAGCAGATTACGGACAGGGGCGCTTGAAAAACTGTTTTTT,CASRLRTGALEKLFF
TRBJ2-7,few,NA,TRBV10-3,TGTGCCATCACAGAGACTCACCGGTCCTACGAGCAGTACTTC,CAITETHRSYEQYF
TRBJ2-5,NA,NA,TRBV5-1,TGCGCCAGCAGCTTGAATGGTCAACAGGTGGGGGAGACCCAGTACTTC,CASSLNGQQVGETQYF
TRBJ1-1,once,TRBD1,TRBV11-1,TGTGCCAGCAGCATGGACAGGGGAGTTTGGAAAGCTTTCTTT,CASSMDRGVWKAFF
TRBJ2-1,NA,TRBD2,TRBV18,TGTGCCAGCTCACAGCGGGGGGGGGCGAACTACAATGAGCAGTTCTTC,CASSQRGGANYNEQFF
TRBJ2-7,NA,TRBD1,TRBV6-6,TGTGCCAGCAGTTACTCGAGGGGGGACAGGGTCCACGAGCAGTACTTC,CASSYSRGDRVHEQYF
TRBJ2-7,NA,NA,TRBV7-2,TGTGCCAGCAGCTCGGTCACCTACGAGCAGTACTTC,CASSSVTYEQYF
TRBJ1-1,NA,TRBD1,TRBV14,TGTGCCAGCAGCCAAGAAGGGCCGGACAGGAGGACTGAAGCTTTCTTT,CASSQEGPDRRTEAFF
TRBJ2-1,once,TRBD2,TRBV7-2,TGTGCCAGCAGCTTAACGTCTCCTTTCGGGAGGGATAATGAGCAGTTCTTC,CASSLTSPFGRDNEQFF
TRBJ2-1,NA,NA,TRBV13,TGTGCCAGCAGCGGGAGCGGATCACATGAGCAGTTCTTC,CASSGSGSHEQFF
TRBJ2-1,NA,NA,TRBV5-6,TGTGCCAGCAGCTTGAGGAGGAACTACAATGAGCAGTTCTTC,CASSLRRNYNEQFF
TRBJ2-3,NA,NA,TRBV7-6,TGTGCCAGCAGCTTAAAGCGGACTAGCACAGATACGCAGTATTTT,CASSLKRTSTDTQYF
TRBJ2-1,NA,NA,TRBV29-1,TGCAGCGTTGAAGAACAGAACTCCTACAATGAGCAGTTCTTC,CSVEEQNSYNEQFF
TRBJ2-1,once,NA,TRBV30,TGTGCCTGGAAGGGGGAGAGCTCCTACAATGAGCAGTTCTTC,CAWKGESSYNEQFF
TRBJ2-6,NA,NA,TRBV7-2,TGTGCCAGCAGCTTCCAACCACCGGCTGGGGCCAACGTCCTGACTTTC,CASSFQPPAGANVLTF
TRBJ2-6,NA,TRBD1,TRBV5-1,TGCGCCAGCAGCTTGAGCGGAGGACAGGGCAGTCTCTTGACTTTC,CASSLSGGQGSLLTF
TRBJ1-2,once,NA,TRBV2,TGTGCCAGCACCGACAGTAACTATGGCTACACCTTC,CASTDSNYGYTF
TRBJ2-5,NA,NA,TRBV30,TGTGCCTGGAGGGGAGGGGGTGCAGAGACCCAGTACTTC,CAWRGGGAETQYF
TRBJ2-7,NA,TRBD2,TRBV7-2,TGTGCCAGCAGCTACCGGACTAGCGGGAGGGACGAGCAGTACTTC,CASSYRTSGRDEQYF
TRBJ1-2,NA,NA,TRBV9,TGTGCCAGCGGTGGGGAGGGGACAAACTATGGCTACACCTTC,CASGGEGTNYGYTF
TRBJ1-2,few,TRBD1,TRBV29-1,TGCAGCGTTGAAGGCAGGGGGCGCAGTTATGGCTACACCTTC,CSVEGRGRSYGYTF
TRBJ2-1,few,TRBD2,TRBV6-4,TGTGCCAGCAGTGAGGCTAGCGGGAGGGGCGAGGATGAGCAGTTCTTC,CASSEASGRGEDEQFF
TRBJ1-2,NA,NA,TRBV4-3,TGCGCCAGCAGCCACTATTACCCGCAACAGGGCTATGGCTACACCTTC,CASSHYYPQQGYGYTF
TRBJ1-2,NA,NA,TRBV6-5,TGTGCCAGCAGTCAGGCTGCAAACTATGGCTACACCTTC,CASSQAANYGYTF
TRBJ1-2,NA,TRBD1,TRBV30,TGTGCCTGGAGTGTTCAGGGGGGTTTGAGCTACACCTTC,CAWSVQGGLSYTF
TRBJ2-5,NA,TRBD2,TRBV5-1,TGCGCCAGCAGCTCGCTAGCGGGGGGGCAAGAGACCCAGTACTTC,CASSSLAGGQETQYF
TRBJ2-7,NA,NA,TRBV5-4,TGTGCCAGCAGCTTGGGCGGGGTCAACGAGCAGTACTTC,CASSLGGVNEQYF
TRBJ2-3,NA,NA,TRBV4-2,TGTGCCAGCAGCCAAGAGGGGGAGGCAGATACGCAGTATTTT,CASSQEGEADTQYF
TRBJ2-4,NA,TRBD1,TRBV5-6,TGTGCCAGCAGCCACCGGGACAGGGGAAACATTCAGTACTTC,CASSHRDRGNIQYF
TRBJ2-7,NA,TRBD2,TRBV2,TGTGCCAGCAGTGATTCGGGGGGAGACGAGCAGTACTTC,CASSDSGGDEQYF
TRBJ2-7,NA,NA,TRBV16,TGTGCCAGCAGCCAATTTCTTAACGAGCAGTACTTC,CASSQFLNEQYF
TRBJ2-1,NA,NA,TRBV5-4,TGTGCCAGCAGCGGGGAGCGATTTGAGCAGTTCTTC,CASSGERFEQFF
TRBJ2-7,once,NA,TRBV19,TGTGCCAGTAGTCTGGGCTTTAAAATGGAGCAGTACTTC,CASSLGFKMEQYF
TRBJ2-7,NA,TRBD1,TRBV6-1,TGTGCCAGCAAGAGACAGGGGAACCGGGACGAGCAGTACTTC,CASKRQGNRDEQYF
TRBJ1-2,NA,NA,TRBV7-2,TGTGCCAGCAGCTCCTCCCGAGGGTTCTATGGCTACACCTTC,CASSSSRGFYGYTF
TRBJ2-3,NA,TRBD2,TRBV7-9,TGTGCCAGCAGCCCACGTGTGGGCGGGGGGCCAGATACGCAGTATTTT,CASSPRVGGGPDTQYF
TRBJ2-1,NA,TRBD2,TRBV29-1,TGCAGCGTTGTGGGGGGAGGGGAATCCTTCAGCTCCTACAATGAGCAGTTCTTC,CSVVGGGESFSSYNEQFF
TRBJ1-5,NA,NA,TRBV5-4,TGTGCCAGCACCCTGACACCCAGCAATCAGCCCCAGCATTTT,CASTLTPSNQPQHF
TRBJ2-5,NA,NA,TRBV4-2,TGTGCCAGCAGCCAAGATCATGTCCGGGGGGAGACCCAGTACTTC,CASSQDHVRGETQYF
TRBJ2-3,NA,TRBD2,TRBV20-1,TGCAGTGCCTGGACTAGCGGGAGTGTTTATTTT,CSAWTSGSVYF
TRBJ1-1,NA,NA,TRBV5-4,TGTGCCAGCAGCTTGGCCTCCCGAGGAAGAAACACTGAAGCTTTCTTT,CASSLASRGRNTEAFF
TRBJ2-5,NA,TRBD1,TRBV5-1,TGCGCCAGCAGCCTTTCGTTGGGACAGGGGTTAGAGACCCAGTACTTC,CASSLSLGQGLETQYF
TRBJ1-5,NA,TRBD1,TRBV5-5,TGTGCCAGCAGCTTGACAGGGGGTTATCAGCCCCAGCATTTT,CASSLTGGYQPQHF
TRBJ2-5,NA,TRBD2,TRBV6-6,TGTGCCAGCAGTTACGGGAGGGACCGACAAGAGACCCAGTACTTC,CASSYGRDRQETQYF